This TCR beta chain was observed in a study of shared clonotypes between healthy human individuals. V was cut by 4 bases and J by 10 bases, with 15 bases left in between. Germline V gene data show CDR1 as SGHDT and CDR2 as YYEEEE. The CDR3 spans 14 residues. The repertoire was sequenced with immunoSEQ multiplex PCR; TCRdb's copy has only in-frame clones and lacks some. The repertoire includes about 1.1 million clones, more than 75% of them detected once, and around 0.61% sits in the top ten. This receptor was obtained from a man aged 18 to 29 in good health. Some clones in this sample may be carry-over from other donors' samples. Sequenced sample: memory CD4+ T cells from PBMCs. Subset here: CD45RA-negative fraction. The chain carries TRBV5-6 and TRBJ1-6; TRBD1 might be the D (5 bases). The chain's CDR3 is CASSEQRGGSPLHF. CDR3 nucleotides: TGTGCCAGCAGCGAACAGCGGGGCGGATCACCCCTCCACTTT.